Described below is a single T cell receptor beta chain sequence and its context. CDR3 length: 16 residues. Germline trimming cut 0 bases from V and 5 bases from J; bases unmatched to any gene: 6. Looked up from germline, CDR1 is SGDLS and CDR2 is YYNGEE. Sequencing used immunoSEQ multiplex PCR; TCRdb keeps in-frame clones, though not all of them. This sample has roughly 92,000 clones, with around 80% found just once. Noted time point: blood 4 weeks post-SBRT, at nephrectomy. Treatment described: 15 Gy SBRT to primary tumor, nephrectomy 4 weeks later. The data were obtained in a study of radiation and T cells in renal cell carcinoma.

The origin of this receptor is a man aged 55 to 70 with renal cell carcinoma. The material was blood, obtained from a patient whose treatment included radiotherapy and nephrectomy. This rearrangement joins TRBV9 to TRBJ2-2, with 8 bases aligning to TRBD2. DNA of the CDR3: TGTGCCAGCAGCGTAGGGACTAGCACCCGGACCGGGGAGCTGTTTTTT. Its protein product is CASSVGTSTRTGELFF. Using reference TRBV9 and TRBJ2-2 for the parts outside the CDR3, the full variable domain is DSGVTQTPKHLITATGQRVTLRCSPRSGDLSVYWYQQSLDQGLQFLIQYYNGEERAKGNILERFSAQQFPDLHSELNLSSLELGDSALYFCASSVGTSTRTGELFFGEGSRLTVL.